The 26 T cell receptor beta chains reported below all come from one sample, sequenced in a study of T cell changes during pregnancy in multiple sclerosis. Assay used: immunoSEQ multiplex PCR; TCRdb lists only in-frame clones, some missing. The data contain 100,000 or so clones, around 93% of them singletons. The material sequenced was peripheral blood, taken in the third trimester of pregnancy. These TCRs come from a female donor with multiple sclerosis, enrolled in a pregnancy study.

The genes are TRBV9 and TRBJ2-1, with a possible D match to TRBD1 (6 bases). Trimming pared 3 bases from V and 5 bases from J, leaving 9 bases between. Germline V gives CDR1 SGDLS, CDR2 YYNGEE. The CDR3 sequence is 13 residues long. Here the CDR3 DNA reads TGTGCCAGCAGCGCCCAGGGGAACAATGAGCAGTTCTTC. Encoded protein: CASSAQGNNEQFF.

This sequence joins TRBV5-1 and TRBJ2-1; 12 nucleotides align to TRBD2. Germline V gene sequence: CDR1 SGHRS, CDR2 YFSETQ. The CDR3 runs 15 residues. The V segment lost 2 bases and the J segment 6 bases; nucleotides outside the gene matches: 3. The CDR3 spells CASSLLAGGGNEQFF. The CDR3 bases are TGCGCCAGCAGCTTACTAGCGGGAGGAGGCAATGAGCAGTTCTTC.

The genes are TRBV18 and TRBJ1-4; D call uncertain. The germline V gene has CDR1 KGHSH and CDR2 LQKENI. Between the trimmed V and J ends, which lost 4 bases and 0 bases, there was a span of 6 bases. CDR3 length: 14 amino acids. Here the CDR3 DNA reads TGTGCCAGCTCACATACGGCAACTAATGAAAAACTGTTTTTT. Its protein product is CASSHTATNEKLFF.

V is TRBV19 and J is TRBJ1-1; D gene ambiguous. CDR1 and CDR2 (germline): LNHDA, SQIVND (reference sequence). The V gene lost 3 bases and the J gene lost 1 base, with 15 bases spanning the gap. The CDR3 sequence is 16 residues long. In nucleotides, the CDR3 is TGTGCCAGTAGTATTGGCCTCCTACAGAAGAACACTGAAGCTTTCTTT. Protein product: CASSIGLLQKNTEAFF.

This chain uses TRBV6-5 with TRBJ1-4; maybe TRBD1 (5 bases). CDR3 length equals 14 residues. Trimming stripped 6 bases from V and 0 bases from J, with 8 bases between. CDR1 is MNHEY, CDR2 SVGAGI, per germline. The CDR3 DNA is TGTGCCAGCAGGACAGCCGCAACTAATGAAAAACTGTTTTTT. Its protein product is CASRTAATNEKLFF.

The chain has TRBV19 and TRBJ1-2; no firm D call. With 5 bases removed from V and 7 bases from J, the gap between germline ends came to 5 bases. The CDR3 loop spans 10 amino acids. CDR1 LNHDA and CDR2 SQIVND come from the germline V gene (reference sequence). The DNA for the CDR3 is TGTGCCAGTAGTGGGCTTGGCTACACCTTC. This codes for CASSGLGYTF.

The V call is TRBV28, the J call TRBJ2-7; 11 bases agree with TRBD1. The CDR3 spans 14 residues. CDR1 is MDHEN and CDR2 is SYDVKM in the germline V gene. J was trimmed by 4 bases and V by 7 bases; bases with no gene match: 6. CDR3 sequence reads: CASNTGQGDYEQYF. The CDR3 DNA is TGTGCCAGCAACACGGGACAGGGGGATTACGAGCAGTACTTC.

The rearrangement joins TRBV29-1 to TRBJ2-7, with 9 nucleotides matching TRBD1. CDR1 and CDR2 (germline): SQVTM, ANQGSEA. Trimming cost V 7 bases and J 9 bases; bases outside gene matches: 16. This CDR3 spans 14 amino acids. This chain's CDR3 is CSAVTPGQGLWQYF. The CDR3 nucleotides read TGCAGCGCTGTGACCCCGGGACAGGGATTATGGCAGTACTTC.

The gene calls are TRBV4-1 and TRBJ2-3; tentatively, D is TRBD2 (6 bases). Germline V gene sequence: CDR1 MGHRA, CDR2 YSYEKL. The CDR3 has 16 residues. V lost 0 bases and J 2 bases, leaving 12 bases between the germline ends. This CDR3 is CASSQEGGIVTDTQYF. DNA of the CDR3: TGCGCCAGCAGCCAAGAAGGAGGGATCGTCACAGATACGCAGTATTTT.

CDR3 bases: TGTGCCAGCAGTTACCGGCAGGGGATCGGAGATACGCAGTATTTT. Its translation: CASSYRQGIGDTQYF. J is TRBJ2-3 and V is TRBV6-6, with D possibly matching TRBD1 (6 bases). The CDR3 is 15 amino acids. Deletions cut 2 bases from V and 5 bases from J, with 14 bases between. CDR1 is MNHNY and CDR2 is SVGAGI in the germline V gene (reference sequence).

The chain combines TRBV9 with TRBJ2-1, with D perhaps TRBD2 (6 bases). This CDR3 contains 15 residues. Trimming removed 0 bases at V and 7 bases at J, with 14 bases between. Germline CDR1 and CDR2: SGDLS and YYNGEE. As DNA, the CDR3 is TGTGCCAGCAGCGTAGTAGGCGGTGGGGGGAATGAGCAGTTCTTC. Translating it yields CASSVVGGGGNEQFF.

V gene TRBV2 combines with J gene TRBJ2-7, with TRBD2 matching 7 bases. V shed 7 bases, J shed 4 bases, and the junction held 16 bases outside the gene matches. Germline V CDR1 and CDR2: SNHLY, FYNNEI. The CDR3 runs 16 residues. The CDR3 DNA reads as TGTGCCAGCAAGACAAGACTTAGCGGGCCGGGGTACGAGCAGTACTTC. Protein: CASKTRLSGPGYEQYF.

This rearrangement joins TRBV11-2 to TRBJ2-1; no clear D. In germline, CDR1 is SGHAT, CDR2 FQNNGV. V was trimmed by 1 base and J by 8 bases, leaving 6 bases between them. The CDR3 extends over 12 amino acids. Written as DNA, the CDR3 is TGTGCCAGCAGCTTAGTTTCCGATGAGCAGTTCTTC. Its protein product is CASSLVSDEQFF. The full variable domain, completed using reference TRBV11-2 and TRBJ2-1, is EAGVAQSPRYKIIEKRQSVAFWCNPISGHATLYWYQQILGQGPKLLIQFQNNGVVDDSQLPKDRFSAERLKGVDSTLKIQPAKLEDSAVYLCASSLVSDEQFFGPGTRLTVL.

In this sample, this clone turned up once. CDR3 sequence: CASSLNRGQSNTEAFF. CDR3 in DNA: TGTGCCAGCAGCTTGAACAGGGGGCAGTCTAACACTGAAGCTTTCTTT. The chain has TRBV5-6 and TRBJ1-1; 9 nucleotides match TRBD1. This CDR3 region has 16 residues. The germline V gene encodes CDR1 SGHDT and CDR2 YYEEEE. J lost 2 bases, V lost 1 base, and 6 bases had no gene match. Full variable domain (rest looked up from reference TRBV5-6 and TRBJ1-1): DAGVTQSPTHLIKTRGQQVTLRCSPKSGHDTVSWYQQALGQGPQFIFQYYEEEERQRGNFPDRFSGHQFPNYSSELNVNALLLGDSALYLCASSLNRGQSNTEAFFGQGTRLTVV.

The chain employs TRBV27 and TRBJ2-7, with a possible D match to TRBD1 (6 bases). V gave up 3 bases and J gave up 2 bases, with 11 bases separating them. This CDR3 region has 14 residues. Germline V gene data show CDR1 as MNHEY and CDR2 as SMNVEV (reference sequence). Here the CDR3 reads CASSFAQGTYEQYF. CDR3 nucleotides: TGTGCCAGCAGTTTCGCACAGGGCACCTACGAGCAGTACTTC.

The table lists this clone with a count of one. The chain has TRBV4-3 and TRBJ2-3, with TRBD2 matching over 11 bases. J lost 2 bases, V lost 2 bases, and 3 bases had no gene match. The V gene's germline CDR1 is LGHNA and CDR2 YSLEER. The CDR3 length is 16 residues. This CDR3 reads CASSQLAGGITDTQYF. The DNA of the CDR3 is TGCGCCAGCAGCCAACTAGCGGGAGGTATCACAGATACGCAGTATTTT.

This chain uses TRBV11-2 with TRBJ1-1; D is undetermined. The germline V gene encodes CDR1 SGHAT and CDR2 FQNNGV. CDR3 length: 15 residues. With 1 base removed from V and 1 base from J, the gap between germline ends came to 10 bases. For the CDR3, the DNA is TGTGCCAGCAGCTTAGGTAACAGCAGGAACACTGAAGCTTTCTTT. It yields the protein CASSLGNSRNTEAFF.

The chain has TRBV5-1 and TRBJ1-1; D is uncertain. Germline V gene data show CDR1 as SGHRS and CDR2 as YFSETQ. Between the trimmed V and J ends, which lost 3 bases and 9 bases, there was a span of 24 bases. The CDR3 sequence is 16 residues long. For the CDR3, the DNA is TGCGCCAGCAGCTCGGGGTTTGGGAGCGAAGCCAACAAAGCTTTCTTT. This translates into CASSSGFGSEANKAFF.

V and J are TRBV30 and TRBJ2-7, with 9 bases aligning to TRBD1. J was trimmed by 4 bases and V by 4 bases; bases with no gene match: 8. In germline, CDR1 is GTSNPN, CDR2 SVGIG (reference sequence). The CDR3 length is 14 residues. CDR3 DNA: TGTGCCTGGAAGGCGGGACAGGGTATGTACGAGCAGTACTTC. This gives the protein CAWKAGQGMYEQYF.

The chain employs TRBV28 and TRBJ1-1; tentatively, D is TRBD1 (5 bases). The CDR3 length is 15 residues. The germline V gene encodes CDR1 MDHEN and CDR2 SYDVKM. Trimming removed 3 bases from V and 2 bases from J, with 13 bases in between. CDR3 nucleotide sequence: TGTGCCAGCAGTTTCCCCGCAGGGAATAACACTGAAGCTTTCTTT. As protein: CASSFPAGNNTEAFF.

V is TRBV7-9 and J is TRBJ1-2; 10 bases match TRBD1. V shed 4 bases, J shed 6 bases, and the junction held 5 bases outside the gene matches. The CDR3 contains 14 residues. CDR1 and CDR2 (germline): SEHNR, FQNEAQ (reference sequence). CDR3 amino acids: CASSSGQGRDGYTF. The DNA of the CDR3 is TGTGCCAGCAGCTCGGGACAGGGGAGGGATGGCTACACCTTC.

This chain joins TRBV19 and TRBJ2-7; 9 positions match TRBD1. This CDR3 has 14 residues. The trim removed 5 bases at V and 2 bases at J, leaving 4 bases unmatched. CDR1 LNHDA and CDR2 SQIVND come from the germline V gene (reference sequence). The CDR3 coding sequence is TGTGCCAGTAGTCCCGGGACAGGGCCCTACGAGCAGTACTTC. Its protein is CASSPGTGPYEQYF.

This chain uses TRBV28 with TRBJ1-1, with D unclear. The CDR3 totals 12 residues. Germline CDR1 reads MDHEN; CDR2 reads SYDVKM. V was pared by 11 bases and J by 1 base, with 11 bases between. The CDR3 DNA sequence: TGTGCCGTCCGGGAGGCGAACACTGAAGCTTTCTTT. Translation gives CAVREANTEAFF.

The chain joins TRBV9 to TRBJ2-1; 13 bases match TRBD2. The CDR3 consists of 17 residues. Looked up from germline, CDR1 is SGDLS and CDR2 is YYNGEE. The V gene end was trimmed by 4 bases and the J gene end by 5 bases; junction bases not matched to a gene: 9. CDR3 loop: CASSPSPTSGGNNEQFF. In nucleotides, the CDR3 is TGTGCCAGCAGCCCGTCCCCGACTAGCGGGGGGAACAATGAGCAGTTCTTC.

CDR3 loop: CASSLGVGQGISYEQYF. The CDR3 DNA is TGTGCCAGCAGTTTAGGGGTGGGACAGGGGATTTCCTACGAGCAGTACTTC. The genes are TRBV27 and TRBJ2-7; 10 nucleotides align to TRBD1. J lost 1 base, V lost 2 bases, and 8 bases had no gene match. The CDR3 covers 17 residues. CDR1 and CDR2 (germline): MNHEY, SMNVEV (reference sequence).

The chain joins TRBV7-2 to TRBJ2-1; weak D call: TRBD2 (6 bases). The V and J ends lost 1 base and 7 bases respectively, with 8 bases between them. The germline V gene has CDR1 SGHTA and CDR2 FQGNSA. The CDR3 has 13 amino acids. The CDR3 protein is CASSLGGGNEQFF. Here the CDR3 DNA reads TGTGCCAGCAGCTTAGGTGGGGGGAATGAGCAGTTCTTC. Based on the CDR3 plus reference TRBV7-2 and TRBJ2-1, the full variable domain is GAGVSQSPSNKVTEKGKDVELRCDPISGHTALYWYRQSLGQGLEFLIYFQGNSAPDKSGLPSDRFSAERTGGSVSTLTIQRTQQEDSAVYLCASSLGGGNEQFFGPGTRLTVL.